The rows below give T cell receptor beta chains drawn from one sample of a study of patients and donors after allogeneic stem cell transplantation. A single record per CDR3 protein comes from TCRdb applying MiXCR to the RT-PCR reads. The sample consists of about 87,000 distinct CDR3 sequences, approximately 5% of them appearing once. Sequenced: blood, either unsorted or a sorted T cell fraction (not recorded which). The receptors come from a human donor who was either an allogeneic HSCT recipient or a stem cell or donor lymphocyte infusion donor (not recorded which). It is not recorded whose cells these are; they may come from a transplant donor. CDR3s include the opening cysteine and the closing phenylalanine or tryptophan. D genes are given only for firm matches. Expanded clones get a size class; other rows say once, few or many, or leave the size out.

clone_size	j_call	d_call	v_call	cdr3_aa	cdr3_nt
many	TRBJ2-1	TRBD1	TRBV5-1	CASSLGGQGHNEQFF	TGCGCCAGCAGCTTGGGGGGACAGGGGCACAATGAGCAGTTCTTC
many	TRBJ2-1	-	TRBV11-1	CASSLDGNNEQFF	TGTGCCAGCAGCTTAGACGGGAACAATGAGCAGTTCTTC
many	TRBJ2-5	-	TRBV10-3	CAISEDEETQYF	TGTGCCATCAGTGAGGATGAAGAGACCCAGTACTTC
few	TRBJ2-7	-	TRBV2	CASGKLDLEGYEQYF	TGTGCCAGCGGCAAACTGGACCTCGAGGGCTACGAGCAGTACTTC
-	TRBJ1-2	-	TRBV15	CATSSELTNYGYTF	TGTGCCACCAGCTCCGAGCTAACTAACTATGGCTACACCTTC
many	TRBJ1-5	TRBD1	TRBV16	CASSWGQGNQPQHF	TGTGCCAGCAGCTGGGGACAGGGTAATCAGCCCCAGCATTTT
many	TRBJ1-4	-	TRBV3-1	CASSQDLEEKLFF	TGTGCCAGCAGCCAAGATTTAGAAGAAAAACTGTTTTTT
few	TRBJ2-4	TRBD2	TRBV27	CASSFRVLAGSKNIQYF	TGTGCCAGCAGTTTTCGAGTCCTAGCGGGATCTAAAAACATTCAGTACTTC
many	TRBJ2-2	-	TRBV18	CASSLRSAINTGELFF	TGTGCCAGCTCACTCCGTTCCGCGATAAACACCGGGGAGCTGTTTTTT
many	TRBJ1-1	-	TRBV11-2	CASSLDWTNTEAFF	TGTGCCAGCAGCTTAGATTGGACGAACACTGAAGCTTTCTTT
-	TRBJ1-1	-	TRBV28	CASSLWEKMNTEAFF	TGTGCCAGCAGTCTCTGGGAGAAGATGAACACTGAAGCTTTCTTT
once	TRBJ2-5	-	TRBV19	CASSITAGSEETQYF	TGTGCCAGTAGTATCACCGCTGGCAGCGAAGAGACCCAGTACTTC
few	TRBJ1-2	TRBD1	TRBV6-1	CASREFRDSGYTF	TGTGCCAGCAGGGAGTTCCGGGACAGCGGCTACACCTTC
-	TRBJ1-3	-	TRBV10-3	CAITTGPGNTIYF	TGTGCCATCACTACAGGGCCTGGAAACACCATATATTTT
many	TRBJ1-2	-	TRBV5-1	CASSVTGGTAGYTF	TGCGCCAGCAGCGTCACGGGGGGGACGGCTGGCTACACCTTC
few	TRBJ2-1	TRBD2	TRBV19	CASSILSGTSGSRNEQFF	TGTGCCAGTAGTATTCTATCGGGGACTAGCGGGAGTCGTAATGAGCAGTTCTTC
many	TRBJ2-3	-	TRBV12-3/TRBV12-4	CASNTQGHRTDTQYF	TGTGCCAGCAACACTCAGGGGCATCGCACAGATACGCAGTATTTT
many	TRBJ2-5	-	TRBV18	CASSPPSRWETQYF	TGTGCCAGCTCACCACCGAGCAGGTGGGAGACCCAGTACTTC
many	TRBJ1-1	-	TRBV25-1	CASSEPGPTNTEAFF	TGTGCCAGCAGTGAACCCGGACCCACGAACACTGAAGCTTTCTTT
-	TRBJ2-5	-	TRBV11-3	CASSSSGQETQYF	TGTGCCAGCAGCTCTTCTGGCCAAGAGACCCAGTACTTC
many	TRBJ2-7	TRBD1	TRBV20-1	CSASPGQGTNYEQYF	TGCAGTGCTAGTCCCGGACAGGGGACCAACTACGAGCAGTACTTC
many	TRBJ1-4	-	TRBV5-6	CASRLTGSTNEKLFF	TGTGCCAGCAGGTTGACAGGTTCAACTAATGAAAAACTGTTTTTT
few	TRBJ2-5	TRBD2	TRBV9	CASSASGLAGGETQYF	TGTGCCAGCAGCGCATCGGGACTAGCGGGGGGGGAGACCCAGTACTTC
many	TRBJ2-1	-	TRBV20-1	CSARLGNFKEQFF	TGCAGTGCTAGGCTCGGGAATTTCAAGGAGCAGTTCTTC
few	TRBJ1-2	-	TRBV6-1	CASSQMTNYGYTF	TGTGCCAGCAGCCAGATGACCAACTATGGCTACACCTTC
many	TRBJ2-1	TRBD1	TRBV6-5	CASSSHRQGLDEQFF	TGTGCCAGCAGTTCTCACCGACAGGGATTAGATGAGCAGTTCTTC
-	TRBJ2-7	-	TRBV19	CASSQLVSYEQYF	TGTGCCAGTAGTCAGTTAGTCTCCTACGAGCAGTACTTC
many	TRBJ1-6	-	TRBV3-1	CASSGERSNSPLHF	TGTGCCAGCAGCGGGGAGCGGTCAAATTCACCCCTCCACTTT
-	TRBJ1-3	-	TRBV7-2	CASSLPGGRGNTIYF	TGTGCCAGCAGCTTACCTGGGGGCCGTGGAAACACCATATATTTT
many	TRBJ2-1	-	TRBV19	CATCKLGPASSYNEQFF	TGTGCCACCTGTAAGCTGGGCCCCGCGAGCTCCTACAATGAGCAGTTCTTC
few	TRBJ1-6	-	TRBV6-1	CASTYRGGQPFLPLHF	TGTGCCAGCACCTATCGAGGGGGACAACCCTTCCTACCCCTCCACTTT
many	TRBJ1-6	-	TRBV12-3/TRBV12-4	CASSSSTENSPLHF	TGTGCCAGCAGTAGTTCGACAGAAAATTCACCCCTCCACTTT
many	TRBJ2-1	-	TRBV7-2	CASSQGMWTSYNEQFF	TGTGCCAGCAGCCAAGGGATGTGGACAAGTTACAATGAGCAGTTCTTC
many	TRBJ2-3	TRBD2	TRBV19	CASSRGLAADTQYF	TGTGCCAGTAGTCGTGGACTAGCCGCAGATACGCAGTATTTT
many	TRBJ2-7	TRBD1	TRBV6-5	CASSYQTGVYEQYF	TGTGCCAGCAGTTACCAGACAGGGGTGTACGAGCAGTACTTC
many	TRBJ1-5	-	TRBV20-1	CSATGGSNQPQHF	TGCAGTGCGACGGGAGGGAGCAATCAGCCCCAGCATTTT
-	TRBJ2-3	-	TRBV15	CATSRGASPYTDTQYF	TGTGCCACCAGCAGAGGGGCTAGCCCCTACACAGATACGCAGTATTTT
-	TRBJ2-7	-	TRBV19	CASSLLVGGEQYF	TGTGCCAGTAGCCTCCTCGTGGGTGGTGAGCAGTACTTC
many	TRBJ2-4	-	TRBV15	CATSSGKGLTIQYF	TGTGCCACCAGCAGCGGTAAGGGGCTGACCATTCAGTACTTC
many	TRBJ2-5	TRBD1	TRBV2	CASSGDRGGQETQYF	TGTGCCAGCAGCGGGGACAGGGGTGGGCAGGAGACCCAGTACTTC
many	TRBJ2-1	-	TRBV14	CASSQGFLVLRSEQFF	TGTGCCAGCAGCCAAGGGTTCCTTGTTCTGCGATCTGAGCAGTTCTTC
many	TRBJ2-7	TRBD1	TRBV20-1	CSGTGQGADYEQYF	TGCAGTGGAACAGGACAGGGGGCCGACTACGAGCAGTACTTC
-	TRBJ2-5	-	TRBV7-3	CASSEGQNQETQYF	TGTGCCAGCAGCGAGGGACAAAACCAAGAGACCCAGTACTTC
many	TRBJ2-3	TRBD2	TRBV7-3	CASSFLPSGGSTDTQYF	TGTGCCAGCAGCTTTCTCCCTAGCGGGGGGTCCACAGATACGCAGTATTTT
many	TRBJ2-2	-	TRBV18	CASSPRRDPNTGELFF	TGTGCCAGCTCACCACGTAGAGACCCGAACACCGGGGAGCTGTTTTTT
-	TRBJ2-5	-	TRBV5-4	CASSFREETQYF	TGTGCCAGCAGCTTCCGGGAGGAGACCCAGTACTTC
few	TRBJ2-1	TRBD2	TRBV12-3/TRBV12-4	CASSTGGSTENEQFF	TGTGCCAGCTCCACCGGGGGGTCTACCGAAAATGAGCAGTTCTTC
many	TRBJ2-4	-	TRBV2	CASSNSWPSEGIQYF	TGTGCCAGCAGTAATTCGTGGCCCTCGGAGGGCATTCAGTACTTC
many	TRBJ1-5	TRBD1	TRBV5-1	CASSWALTGDSNQPQHF	TGCGCCAGCAGCTGGGCCTTAACAGGGGATAGCAATCAGCCCCAGCATTTT